The T cell receptor (beta chain) described here comes from a study of blood T cells in healthy people across ages. Using a J-beta primer mix together with a sample-barcoded 5' primer, a second PCR was run for about 6 to 12 cycles. TCRdb itself ran the 5' RACE reads through MiXCR, one entry per CDR3 protein. The repertoire includes around 790,000 distinct CDR3 sequences, around 42% of them detected once, and about a fifth sits in the top ten. Remarks on this clonotype: The DNA is omitted, as the CDR3 cannot be located on it reliably, and the CDR3 follows TCRdb's listing.

The V gene's germline CDR1 is DFQATT and CDR2 SNEGSKA (reference sequence). The CDR3 has 12 amino acids, counting both end residues. Input material: blood. The chain recombines TRBV20-1 with TRBJ1-2; no DNA check was done on the table's D call, TRBD1. The sequence was collected from a man between 60 and 70 years old in good health. This CDR3 is CSARTGGYGCTF.